This T cell receptor beta chain is drawn from a study of HIV-infected children after antiretroviral therapy interruption. About the research overall: Children were on planned treatment interruption or continuous treatment.

This clonotype has a count of ten or more. Treatment denoted: PENTA 11 planned treatment interruption arm or continuous ART arm. At least 24 weeks of at least three-drug ART, in children 2 to 15 years. The germline V gene has CDR1 MNHEY and CDR2 SVGAGI. Trimming left V 2 bases short and J 0 bases short, with 8 bases between. CDR3 size: 15 residues. Unique molecular identifiers were included in an RNA-based 3' RACE TCR library. TCRdb analysed the 3' RACE reads with MiXCR anew, one entry per CDR3 protein. The sample shows fewer than 50,000 distinct CDR3 sequences, 3.5% to 5% of them seen only once. The TCR originated in a pool of human donors with HIV. Here the sequenced sample was CD45RA+ CD4+ T cells from PBMCs, pooled from several time points, taken from a donor given antiretroviral therapy, either interrupted or continuous. Regarding subset: naive CD4+ CD45RA+ CD45RO- T cells. This chain connects TRBV6-5 to TRBJ2-4; D unresolved. CDR3 residues: CASSYGSLAKNIQYF. CDR3 DNA: TGTGCCAGCAGTTACGGCAGCCTAGCCAAAAACATTCAGTACTTC.